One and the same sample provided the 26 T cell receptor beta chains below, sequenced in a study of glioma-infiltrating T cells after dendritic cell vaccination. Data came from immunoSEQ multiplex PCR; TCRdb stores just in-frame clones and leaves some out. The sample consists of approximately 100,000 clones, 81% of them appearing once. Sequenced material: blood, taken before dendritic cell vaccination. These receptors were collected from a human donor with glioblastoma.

The CDR3 DNA is TGCAGCGTCCAGGGACAGGGGGCCTTTTCGGATGGCTACACCTTC. Its translation is CSVQGQGAFSDGYTF. The chain has TRBV29-1 and TRBJ1-2, with 12 bases lining up with TRBD1. The germline V gene encodes CDR1 SQVTM and CDR2 ANQGSEA. The CDR3 totals 15 residues. Trimming took 6 bases from V and 6 from J; bases not matched to a gene: 11.

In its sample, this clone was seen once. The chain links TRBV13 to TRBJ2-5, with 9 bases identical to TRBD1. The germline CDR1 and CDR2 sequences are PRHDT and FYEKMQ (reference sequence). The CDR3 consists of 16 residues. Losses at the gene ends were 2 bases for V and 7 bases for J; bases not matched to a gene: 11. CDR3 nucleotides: TGTGCCAGCAGCTTAATGGGGACAGGGAGGTCCGGGACCCAGTACTTC. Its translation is CASSLMGTGRSGTQYF.

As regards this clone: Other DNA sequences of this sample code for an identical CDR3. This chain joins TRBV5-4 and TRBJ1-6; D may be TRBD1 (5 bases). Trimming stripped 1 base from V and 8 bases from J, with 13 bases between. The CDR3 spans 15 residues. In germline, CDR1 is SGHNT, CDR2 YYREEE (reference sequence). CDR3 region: CASSLQGLMDSPLHF. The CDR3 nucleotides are TGTGCCAGCAGCTTGCAGGGCTTGATGGATTCACCCCTCCACTTT. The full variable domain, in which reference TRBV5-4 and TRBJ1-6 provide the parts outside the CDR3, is ETGVTQSPTHLIKTRGQQVTLRCSSQSGHNTVSWYQQALGQGPQFIFQYYREEENGRGNFPPRFSGLQFPNYSSELNVNALELDDSALYLCASSLQGLMDSPLHFGNGTRLTVT.

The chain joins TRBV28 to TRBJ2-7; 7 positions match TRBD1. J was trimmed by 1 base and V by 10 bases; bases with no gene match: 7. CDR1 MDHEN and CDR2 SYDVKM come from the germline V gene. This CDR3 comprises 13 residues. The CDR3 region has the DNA TGTGCCACCAACAGGGGAAGTTCCTACGAGCAGTACTTC. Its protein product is CATNRGSSYEQYF. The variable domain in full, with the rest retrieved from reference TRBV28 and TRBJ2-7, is DVKVTQSSRYLVKRTGEKVFLECVQDMDHENMFWYRQDPGLGLRLIYFSYDVKMKEKGDIPEGYSVSREKKERFSLILESASTNQTSMYLCATNRGSSYEQYFGPGTRLTVT.

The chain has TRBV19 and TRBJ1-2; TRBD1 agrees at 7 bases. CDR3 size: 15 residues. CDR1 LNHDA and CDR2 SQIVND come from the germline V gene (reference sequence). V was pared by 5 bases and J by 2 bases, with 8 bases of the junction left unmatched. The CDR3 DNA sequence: TGTGCCAGTAGTTCGACAGGGATGGCGAACTATGGCTACACCTTC. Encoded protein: CASSSTGMANYGYTF.

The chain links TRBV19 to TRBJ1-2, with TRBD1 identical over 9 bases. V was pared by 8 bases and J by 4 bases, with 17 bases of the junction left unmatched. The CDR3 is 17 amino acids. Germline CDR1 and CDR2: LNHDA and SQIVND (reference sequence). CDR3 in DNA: TGTGCCAGTCAGACCCGGTTGGGACAGGGAGTGAGCTATGGCTACACCTTC. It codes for CASQTRLGQGVSYGYTF.

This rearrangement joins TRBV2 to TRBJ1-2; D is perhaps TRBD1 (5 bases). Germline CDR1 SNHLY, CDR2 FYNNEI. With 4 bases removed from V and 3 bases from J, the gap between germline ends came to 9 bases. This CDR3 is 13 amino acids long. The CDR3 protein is CASSAGRDYGYTF. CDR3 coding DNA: TGTGCCAGCAGTGCGGGCAGGGACTATGGCTACACCTTC.

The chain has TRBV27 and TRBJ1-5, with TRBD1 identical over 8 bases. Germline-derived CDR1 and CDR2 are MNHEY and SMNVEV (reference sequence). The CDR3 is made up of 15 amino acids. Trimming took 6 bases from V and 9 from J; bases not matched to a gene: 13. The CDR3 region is CASRPGQAAIAPQHF. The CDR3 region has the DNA TGTGCCAGCAGGCCGGGACAGGCCGCAATCGCGCCCCAGCATTTT.

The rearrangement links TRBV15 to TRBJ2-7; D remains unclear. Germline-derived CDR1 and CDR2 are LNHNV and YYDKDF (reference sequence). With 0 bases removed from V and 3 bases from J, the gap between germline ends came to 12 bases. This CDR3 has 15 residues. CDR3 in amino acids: CATSRDPKIGYEQYF. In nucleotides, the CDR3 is TGTGCCACCAGCAGAGACCCAAAAATCGGCTACGAGCAGTACTTC.

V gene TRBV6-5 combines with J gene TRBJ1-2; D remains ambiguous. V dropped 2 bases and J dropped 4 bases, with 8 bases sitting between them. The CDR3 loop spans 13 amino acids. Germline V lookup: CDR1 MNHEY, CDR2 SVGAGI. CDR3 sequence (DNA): TGTGCCAGCAGTTACCTGCAGGCCTATGGCTACACCTTC. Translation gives CASSYLQAYGYTF.

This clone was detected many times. The CDR3 reads CAISAGLRPAELFF. The CDR3 coding sequence is TGTGCCATCAGTGCCGGTCTGAGGCCAGCCGAACTGTTTTTT. V usage is TRBV10-3 and J usage is TRBJ1-4; no clear D gene. Germline-derived CDR1 and CDR2 are ENHRY and SYGVKD. The CDR3 sequence is 14 residues long. V gave up 4 bases and J gave up 12 bases, with 18 bases separating them.

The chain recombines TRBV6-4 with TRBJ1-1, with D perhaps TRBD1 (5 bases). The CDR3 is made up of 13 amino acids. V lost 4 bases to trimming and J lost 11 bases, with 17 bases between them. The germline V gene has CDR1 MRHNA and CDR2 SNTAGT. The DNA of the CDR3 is TGTGCCAGCAGTGCCTCGGGGCAGCCATGGGCTTTCTTT. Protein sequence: CASSASGQPWAFF.

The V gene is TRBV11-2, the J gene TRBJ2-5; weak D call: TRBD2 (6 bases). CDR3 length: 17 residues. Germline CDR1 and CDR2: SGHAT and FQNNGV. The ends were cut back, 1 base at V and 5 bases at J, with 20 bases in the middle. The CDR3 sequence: CASSLAPSGTAGETQYF. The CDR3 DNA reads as TGTGCCAGCAGCTTAGCCCCATCCGGGACGGCGGGGGAGACCCAGTACTTC.

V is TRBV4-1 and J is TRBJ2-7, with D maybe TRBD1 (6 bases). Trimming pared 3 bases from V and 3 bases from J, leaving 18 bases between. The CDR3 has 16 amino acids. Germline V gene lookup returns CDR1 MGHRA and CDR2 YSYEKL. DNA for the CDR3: TGCGCCAGCAGCCATGCACAGGGCGCACCCATCTACGAGCAGTACTTC. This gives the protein CASSHAQGAPIYEQYF.

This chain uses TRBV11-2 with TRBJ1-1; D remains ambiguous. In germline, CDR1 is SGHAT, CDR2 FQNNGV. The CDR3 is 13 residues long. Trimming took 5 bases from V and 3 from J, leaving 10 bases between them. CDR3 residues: CASSAYRDTEAFF. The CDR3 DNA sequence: TGTGCCAGCAGCGCATACAGAGACACTGAAGCTTTCTTT.

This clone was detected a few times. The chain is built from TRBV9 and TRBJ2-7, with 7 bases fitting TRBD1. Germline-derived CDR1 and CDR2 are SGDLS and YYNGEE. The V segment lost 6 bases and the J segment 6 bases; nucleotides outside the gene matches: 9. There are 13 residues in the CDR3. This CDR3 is CASNRDRRGEQYF. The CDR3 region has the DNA TGTGCCAGCAACCGGGACAGAAGGGGCGAGCAGTACTTC.

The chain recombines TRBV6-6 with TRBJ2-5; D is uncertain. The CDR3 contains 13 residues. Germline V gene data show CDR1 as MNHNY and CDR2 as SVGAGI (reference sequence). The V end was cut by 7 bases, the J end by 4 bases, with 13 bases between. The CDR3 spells CASTRQQGETQYF. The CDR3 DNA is TGTGCCAGCACCAGACAACAAGGAGAGACCCAGTACTTC.

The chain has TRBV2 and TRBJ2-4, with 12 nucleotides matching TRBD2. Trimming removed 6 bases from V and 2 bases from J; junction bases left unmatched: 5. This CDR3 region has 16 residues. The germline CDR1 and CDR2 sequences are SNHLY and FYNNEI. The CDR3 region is CASRLGLAGTKNIQYF. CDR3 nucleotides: TGTGCCAGCAGACTCGGACTAGCGGGGACCAAAAACATTCAGTACTTC.

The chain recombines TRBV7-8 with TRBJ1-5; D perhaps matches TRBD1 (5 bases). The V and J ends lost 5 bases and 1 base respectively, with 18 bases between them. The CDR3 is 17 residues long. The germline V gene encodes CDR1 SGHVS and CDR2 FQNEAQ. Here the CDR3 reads CASSQVRGVWSNQPQHF. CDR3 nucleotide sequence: TGTGCCAGCAGCCAAGTTAGGGGTGTTTGGAGCAATCAGCCCCAGCATTTT.

Here the CDR3 reads CASSVTADGEQFF. CDR3 nucleotides: TGCGCCAGCAGTGTGACAGCCGACGGTGAGCAGTTCTTC. J is TRBJ2-1 and V is TRBV10-1; a possible D gene is TRBD1 (5 bases). Germline CDR1 reads WNHNN; CDR2 reads SYGVQD (reference sequence). V lost 4 bases and J 9 bases, leaving 13 bases between the germline ends. The CDR3 extends over 13 amino acids.

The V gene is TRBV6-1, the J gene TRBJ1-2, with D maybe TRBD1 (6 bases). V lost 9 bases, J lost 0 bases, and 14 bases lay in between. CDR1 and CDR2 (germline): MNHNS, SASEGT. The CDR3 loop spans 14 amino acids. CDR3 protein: CASWWGPANYGYTF. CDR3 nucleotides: TGTGCCAGTTGGTGGGGGCCAGCTAACTATGGCTACACCTTC.

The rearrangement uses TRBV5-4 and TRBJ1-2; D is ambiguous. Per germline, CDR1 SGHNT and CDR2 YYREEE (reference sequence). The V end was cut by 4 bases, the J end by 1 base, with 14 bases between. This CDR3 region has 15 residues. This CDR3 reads CASSLRVEGNYGYTF. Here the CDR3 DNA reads TGTGCCAGCAGCCTCCGCGTGGAGGGTAACTATGGCTACACCTTC.

The CDR3 coding sequence is TGTGCCAGCAGCAGCGGGGCGGCGGGGGCCAACGTCCTGACTTTC. As protein: CASSSGAAGANVLTF. The chain has TRBV5-4 and TRBJ2-6, with TRBD2 matching over 7 bases. The germline CDR1 and CDR2 sequences are SGHNT and YYREEE (reference sequence). The CDR3 spans 15 residues. After removal of 4 bases from V and 4 bases from J, the junction contained 5 bases not matched to a gene.

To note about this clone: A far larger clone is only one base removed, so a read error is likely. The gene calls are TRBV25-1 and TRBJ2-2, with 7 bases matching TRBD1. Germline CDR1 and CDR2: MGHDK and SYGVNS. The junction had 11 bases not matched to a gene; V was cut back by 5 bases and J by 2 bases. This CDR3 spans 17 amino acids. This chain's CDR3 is CASSQDGDRDNTGELFF. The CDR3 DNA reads TGTGCCAGCAGTCAAGACGGCGACAGGGACAACACCGGGGAGCTGTTTTTT. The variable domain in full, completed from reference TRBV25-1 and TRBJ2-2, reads EADIYQTPRYLVIGTGKKITLECSQTMGHDKMYWYQQDPGMELHLIHYSYGVNSTEKGDLSSESTVSRIRTEHFPLTLESARPSHTSQYLCASSQDGDRDNTGELFFGEGSRLTVL.

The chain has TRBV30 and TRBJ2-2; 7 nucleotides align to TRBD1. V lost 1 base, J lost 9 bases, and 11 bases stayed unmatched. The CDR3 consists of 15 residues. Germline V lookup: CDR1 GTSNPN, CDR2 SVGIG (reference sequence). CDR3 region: CAWSDLPRGSRELFF. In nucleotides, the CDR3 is TGTGCCTGGAGTGACCTACCCAGGGGGAGCCGGGAGCTGTTTTTT. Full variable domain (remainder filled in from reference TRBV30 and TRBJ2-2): SQTIHQWPATLVQPVGSPLSLECTVEGTSNPNLYWYRQAAGRGLQLLFYSVGIGQISSEVPQNLSASRPQDRQFILSSKKLLLSDSGFYLCAWSDLPRGSRELFFGEGSRLTVL.

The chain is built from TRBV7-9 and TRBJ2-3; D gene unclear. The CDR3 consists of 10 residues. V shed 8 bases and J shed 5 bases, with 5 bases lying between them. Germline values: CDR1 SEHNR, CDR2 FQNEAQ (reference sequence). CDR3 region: CASSGDTQYF. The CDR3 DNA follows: TGTGCCAGCTCGGGAGATACGCAGTATTTT.